Listed below are T cell receptor beta chains from one sample, sequenced in a study of T cell repertoires in cytomegalovirus infection. TCRdb independently ran MiXCR on the reads; one entry per CDR3 protein. Of around 230,000 distinct CDR3 sequences listed, 35% to 40% were seen once; the top ten hold 59%. These TCRs are of unknown antigen specificity. This sample comprised CD8+ T cells from cultured PBMCs, obtained from culture after CMV antigen stimulation. The receptors here all came from a human donor in good health (CMV status not recorded). Some clones in this sample may be carry-over from other donors' samples. Both conserved end residues are part of each CDR3. The D gene is left open where the match is weak. Some rows have no size entry. The others give once, few or many, or a class for an expanded clone.

d_gene,abundance,j_gene,v_gene,CDR3nt,CDR3aa
-,few,TRBJ2-1,TRBV2,TGTGCCAGCAAGGCGGGGGCGAAGGGGCAGTTCTTC,CASKAGAKGQFF
TRBD2,many,TRBJ2-1,TRBV19,TGTGCCAGTAGTGGATTAGCGGGAGGGCCCTACAATGAGCAGTTCTTC,CASSGLAGGPYNEQFF
TRBD2,-,TRBJ2-3,TRBV7-9,TGTGCCAGCAGCTTCCAGACTAGCAGTCCAGATACGCAGTATTTT,CASSFQTSSPDTQYF
TRBD1,many,TRBJ1-5,TRBV7-8,TGTGCCAGCAGCTTCCACCGACAGGGGTTTGACAATCAGCCCCAGCATTTT,CASSFHRQGFDNQPQHF
-,-,TRBJ2-1,TRBV14,TGTGCCAGCAGCCAAGTGCTAAACAATGAGCAGTTCTTC,CASSQVLNNEQFF
TRBD1,-,TRBJ2-7,TRBV10-3,TGTGCCATCAGTGAGTCATCTGGGGGACAGGGGACGTACGAGCAGTACTTC,CAISESSGGQGTYEQYF
-,-,TRBJ2-3,TRBV13,TGTGCCAGCCAGGACGGGAGACGCGATACGCAGTATTTT,CASQDGRRDTQYF
-,-,TRBJ2-3,TRBV27,TGTGCCAGCAGCCTCAGCGGATTCCTCACAGATACGCAGTATTTT,CASSLSGFLTDTQYF
-,-,TRBJ2-1,TRBV11-3,TGTGCCAGCAGCTTAGAAGGTACCTACAATGAGCAGTTCTTC,CASSLEGTYNEQFF
-,few,TRBJ2-5,TRBV7-9,TGTGCCAGCAGCTTATTTGGCGACCCTGTGGAGACCCAGTACTTC,CASSLFGDPVETQYF
-,-,TRBJ1-1,TRBV19,TGTGCCAGTAGGACAACAGGGTACACTGAAGCTTTCTTT,CASRTTGYTEAFF
-,-,TRBJ2-7,TRBV4-2,TGTGCCAGTGACAGGGGCGGGGGGGACGAGCAGTACTTC,CASDRGGGDEQYF
TRBD2,-,TRBJ2-1,TRBV18,TGTGCCAGCTCACCCAGAGTAGCGGGAGATATGGCTTACAATGAGCAGTTCTTC,CASSPRVAGDMAYNEQFF
TRBD2,few,TRBJ2-3,TRBV29-1,TGCAGCGTTGAAGGGGACTGGAAGGAGCGGGGAGGGACAGATACGCAGTATTTT,CSVEGDWKERGGTDTQYF
TRBD2,-,TRBJ2-1,TRBV7-9,TGTGCCAGCAAGGATAGCGGGAGCTCCTACAATGAGCAGTTCTTC,CASKDSGSSYNEQFF
TRBD1,-,TRBJ1-5,TRBV10-3,TGTGCCACCAGACCGACAGGGGGAAATCAGCCCCAGCATTTT,CATRPTGGNQPQHF
TRBD1,-,TRBJ2-1,TRBV7-4,TGTGCCAGCAGCGCCCCCGGGACAGGGAACAATGAGCAGTTCTTC,CASSAPGTGNNEQFF